Listed below are T cell receptor beta chains from one sample, sequenced in a study of blood T cell repertoires in COVID-19. Using immunoSEQ multiplex PCR, the repertoire was profiled, and TCRdb retains in-frame clones only, with some absent. This table has over 200,000 clones, approximately 90% appearing once. Specimen: PBMCs or T cells enriched from blood (not recorded which). These TCRs come from a middle-aged man who had recovered from COVID-19. Each CDR3 is given with its conserved first and last residue. The D gene is left open where the match is weak. Size values are once, few and many counts, or a class for expanded clones, and some rows have none.

clone_size j_call v_call d_call cdr3_nt cdr3_aa
few TRBJ2-2 TRBV2 TRBD2 TGTGCCAGCAGTTGGACTAGCGGGGGGAGCACCGGGGAGCTGTTTTTT CASSWTSGGSTGELFF
- TRBJ2-7 TRBV4-1 - TGCGCCAGCAGCCAAATCTCGGGGGAGCAGTACTTC CASSQISGEQYF
- TRBJ2-3 TRBV28 TRBD2 TGTGCCAGCAGTTTAATGAGGCGGGAGTGGTCAGATACGCAGTATTTT CASSLMRREWSDTQYF
- TRBJ2-5 TRBV27 - TGTGCCAGCAGTTTATCAGGCAGGGTCCAAGAGACCCAGTACTTC CASSLSGRVQETQYF
- TRBJ1-1 TRBV7-9 - TGTGCCAGCAGCTTACGGTCTGAAGCTTTCTTT CASSLRSEAFF
- TRBJ1-5 TRBV6-6 - TGTGCCAGCCTGACAGGCCAGGAGCAGCCCCAGCATTTT CASLTGQEQPQHF
- TRBJ2-7 TRBV5-6 - TGTGCCAGCAGCTTGTGGTCGGGATTGTACGAGCAGTACTTC CASSLWSGLYEQYF
few TRBJ1-1 TRBV5-4 - TGTGCCAGCAGCCCAAAGACAAGTAATATGAACACTGAAGCTTTCTTT CASSPKTSNMNTEAFF
- TRBJ1-2 TRBV4-1 - TGCGCCAGCAGCCAAGTAGACAGGTCCGTTAACTATGGCTACACCTTC CASSQVDRSVNYGYTF
- TRBJ2-5 TRBV4-2 TRBD1 TGTGCCAGCAGCCGCCAGGCCGACAGGGGGCGGCAAGAGACCCAGTACTTC CASSRQADRGRQETQYF
- TRBJ2-2 TRBV29-1 TRBD2 TGCAGCGTTGAATGGTCTAGCGGGAGTCTGGTAGGGGAGCTGTTTTTT CSVEWSSGSLVGELFF
- TRBJ1-6 TRBV5-1 TRBD1 TGCGCCAGCAGCTTGGCCGGGGGACAGGGAGATCTGTCCTATAATTCACCCCTCCACTTT CASSLAGGQGDLSYNSPLHF
- TRBJ1-4 TRBV5-4 TRBD1 TGTGCCAGCAGCCTAGCCGGGACAGGGGGGAGCAATAATGAAAAACTGTTTTTT CASSLAGTGGSNNEKLFF
- TRBJ1-5 TRBV7-9 TRBD1 TGTGCCAGCAGCTTAGGGACAGGCCTACAGCATTTT CASSLGTGLQHF
- TRBJ2-2 TRBV14 - TGTGCCAGCAGCCAAGGTGCTCGGGCGAACACCGGGGAGCTGTTTTTT CASSQGARANTGELFF
- TRBJ1-1 TRBV5-4 - TGTGCCAGCAGCTTGGAGGGCAGGGACACTGAAGCTTTCTTT CASSLEGRDTEAFF
- TRBJ2-1 TRBV10-3 TRBD1 TGTGCCATCAGTGAGAGACAGGGGGTGAATGAGCAGTTCTTC CAISERQGVNEQFF
- TRBJ2-2 TRBV30 TRBD1 TGTGCCTGGAACCGGGACAGGGGGCGTGTCACCGGGGAGCTGTTTTTT CAWNRDRGRVTGELFF
- TRBJ2-4 TRBV19 - TGTGCCAGTAACACGCAGGGTACGGACATTCAGTACTTC CASNTQGTDIQYF
- TRBJ1-1 TRBV9 - TGTGCCAGCGCTCCTGGCAGGGGAAGGAACACTGAAGCTTTCTTT CASAPGRGRNTEAFF
- TRBJ1-5 TRBV27 - TGTGCCAGCAGTTTATACCGGTCAAATCAGCCCCAGCATTTT CASSLYRSNQPQHF
- TRBJ1-5 TRBV21-1 - TGTGCCAGCAGCAAATTAAAGGGGCTCGGCGGACAGGGATCGGATCAGCCCCAGCATTTT CASSKLKGLGGQGSDQPQHF
- TRBJ2-7 TRBV11-2 TRBD2 TGTGCCAGCAGCCTGGCGGGGGGCCTCTACGAGCAGTACTTC CASSLAGGLYEQYF
- TRBJ2-1 TRBV6-1 - TGTGCCAGCAGTGAACAGGGTAGGAGTAATGAGCAGTTCTTC CASSEQGRSNEQFF
once TRBJ2-5 TRBV3-1/TRBV3-2 - TGTGCCAGCAGCCAAGGTCCGGGGGGCGTAGAGACCCAGTACTTC CASSQGPGGVETQYF
- TRBJ1-4 TRBV12-5 - TGTGCTAGTGGTTTGTCCGCTTCCGGGGGGAAACTGTTTTTT CASGLSASGGKLFF
- TRBJ1-5 TRBV7-9 - TGTGCCAGCAGCTTTACGTCAGACAATCAGCCCCAGCATTTT CASSFTSDNQPQHF